The table lists the clone carrying this T cell receptor beta chain with many counts. The germline CDR1 and CDR2 sequences are SGHDT and YYEEEE. The CDR3 spans 15 residues. The junction had 8 bases not matched to a gene; V was cut back by 3 bases and J by 7 bases. A single record per CDR3 protein comes from TCRdb applying MiXCR to the 5' RACE reads. Here the sample spans tens of thousands of distinct CDR3 sequences, around 4.8% being singletons. This sample was taken from a study of early T cells in non-severe SARS-CoV-2 infection. Looking at the study overall: Sequenced material consisted of bulk RNA (from unsorted whole blood), and chains were unpaired.

This receptor was obtained from an adult who was a healthcare worker with PCR-confirmed SARS-CoV-2 infection or an uninfected control (not recorded which). Material: whole blood. V and J are TRBV5-6 and TRBJ2-5, with 11 bases matching TRBD2. DNA of the CDR3: TGTGCCAGCAGCTCAACCGGGACTAGCGGTCTGACCCAGTACTTC. Translation: CASSSTGTSGLTQYF.